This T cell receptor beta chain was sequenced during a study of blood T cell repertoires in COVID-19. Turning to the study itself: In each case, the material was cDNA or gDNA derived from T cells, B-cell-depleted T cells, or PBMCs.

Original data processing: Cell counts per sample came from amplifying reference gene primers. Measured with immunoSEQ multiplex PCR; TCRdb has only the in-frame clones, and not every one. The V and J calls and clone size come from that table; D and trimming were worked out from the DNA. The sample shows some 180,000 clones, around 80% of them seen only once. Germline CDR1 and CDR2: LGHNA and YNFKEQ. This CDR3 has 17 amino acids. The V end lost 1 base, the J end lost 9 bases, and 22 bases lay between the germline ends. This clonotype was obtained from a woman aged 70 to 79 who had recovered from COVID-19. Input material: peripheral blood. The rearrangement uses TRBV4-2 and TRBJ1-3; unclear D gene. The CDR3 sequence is CASSQVAPGRRLGTIYF. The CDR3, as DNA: TGTGCCAGCAGCCAAGTGGCCCCCGGGAGGCGGTTAGGCACCATATATTTT.